This TCR beta chain is drawn from a study of OX40 agonist ivuxolimab in advanced cancers. Patients were ineligible given autoimmune disease history or systemic immunosuppression. Study outcomes and limitations: No determination was made of the antigen specificity of the expanded peripheral T cells. Certain nonresponders likewise exhibited a low normalized T-cell clonal expansion.

Germline V gene data show CDR1 as ENHRY and CDR2 as SYGVKD. V was shortened by 1 base and J by 6 bases, with 10 bases between the two germline ends. This CDR3 spans 14 amino acids. With respect to this clone: What it binds is not known.

TCRdb's table, derived via immunoSEQ multiplex PCR, lists solely in-frame clones and lacks some. The table lists tens of thousands of clones, 70% to 90% of them singletons, with roughly 1% in the top ten. The input for sequencing was CD4+ or CD8+ T cells sorted from blood, taken in a trial of the OX40 agonist ivuxolimab. The chain recombines TRBV10-3 with TRBJ1-5; D might be TRBD1 (6 bases). This clonotype was obtained from an adult with an advanced solid tumor such as melanoma, head and neck, liver or kidney cancer. The CDR3 loop is CAISEFTGFQPQHF. In nucleotides, the CDR3 is TGTGCCATCAGTGAGTTTACAGGGTTTCAGCCCCAGCATTTT.